Shown below are 8 T cell receptor beta chains from a single sample sequenced in a study of persistence of HIV-infected CD4 T cells. Cells were stimulated with CMV-infected fibroblast lysates at around 9.1 ug/mL. Memory cells lacking CD40L and CD69 with high CD45RO were sorted. What these receptors recognize is not known. The libraries were made with immunoSEQ version 4 in survey mode. Sequencing used immunoSEQ multiplex PCR; TCRdb keeps in-frame clones, though not all of them. Of 30,000 or so clones listed, roughly 82% are singletons. The sample in question was CD4+ T cells sorted from PBMCs after approximately 19-hour stimulation, obtained from a patient who received antiretroviral therapy. All receptors derive from an adult man with HIV who was CMV-seropositive.

This clone was seen a few times. The chain combines TRBV9 with TRBJ1-2; a weak D match, TRBD1 (5 bases). CDR1 and CDR2 (germline): SGDLS, YYNGEE. The CDR3 extends over 14 amino acids. The V gene lost 4 bases and the J gene lost 11 bases, with 21 bases spanning the gap. CDR3 DNA sequence: TGTGCCAGCAGCTCGCCCCGACAGTTCATGGGGTACACCTTC. Protein product: CASSSPRQFMGYTF.

The V and J genes are TRBV18 and TRBJ2-7; 9 bases map to TRBD2. CDR1 is KGHSH and CDR2 is LQKENI in the germline V gene. V lost 5 bases and J lost 7; bases outside the gene matches: 15. The CDR3 covers 16 residues. The CDR3 nucleotides are TGTGCCAGCTCAGCCCGGGGTCGCGGGGGGGCTCGAGAGCAGTACTTC. It specifies CASSARGRGGAREQYF. Using reference TRBV18 and TRBJ2-7 for the parts outside the CDR3, the full variable domain is NAGVMQNPRHLVRRRGQEARLRCSPMKGHSHVYWYRQLPEEGLKFMVYLQKENIIDESGMPKERFSAEFPKEGPSILRIQQVVRGDSAAYFCASSARGRGGAREQYFGPGTRLTVT.

The chain recombines TRBV6-5 with TRBJ2-3, with D perhaps TRBD2 (6 bases). Germline V lookup: CDR1 MNHEY, CDR2 SVGAGI. CDR3 size: 16 residues. V lost 4 bases and J lost 5, with 19 bases in between. The CDR3, as DNA: TGTGCCAGCAGTTCTGGAGTGCGACTAGTTGTAGATACGCAGTATTTT. It codes for CASSSGVRLVVDTQYF.

V usage is TRBV28 and J usage is TRBJ1-2, with TRBD1 identical over 10 bases. CDR3 length equals 14 residues. Germline CDR1 is MDHEN and CDR2 is SYDVKM. V dropped 8 bases and J dropped 7; count of bases not matched to a gene: 10. CDR3 coding DNA: TGTGCCAGCTTTTGGGGACAGGGGCAGGGTGGCTACACCTTC. Translating it yields CASFWGQGQGGYTF.

J is TRBJ2-7 and V is TRBV7-2; D gene ambiguous. There are 13 residues in the CDR3. CDR1 SGHTA and CDR2 FQGNSA come from the germline V gene. The V end lost 4 bases, the J end lost 6 bases, and 13 bases lay between the germline ends. The CDR3 here is CASSSGPVGEQYF. The CDR3 nucleotides read TGTGCCAGCAGCTCAGGCCCCGTTGGCGAGCAGTACTTC.

This chain joins TRBV5-6 and TRBJ1-1; tentative D call: TRBD1 (6 bases). CDR1 SGHDT and CDR2 YYEEEE come from the germline V gene. V was pared by 0 bases and J by 4 bases, with 13 bases between. This CDR3 has 15 amino acids. DNA of the CDR3: TGTGCCAGCAGCTTGGCACCCACAGGGCCCACTGAAGCTTTCTTT. Its protein product is CASSLAPTGPTEAFF.

This chain joins TRBV2 and TRBJ1-5, with D perhaps matching TRBD1 (6 bases). The V end lost 4 bases, the J end lost 4 bases, and 14 bases lay between the germline ends. Germline lookup yields CDR1 SNHLY and CDR2 FYNNEI. CDR3 length: 15 amino acids. DNA for the CDR3: TGTGCCAGCAGTGGGGTGGGGGGCGTAAATCAGCCCCAGCATTTT. Translating gives CASSGVGGVNQPQHF.

The chain links TRBV12-3 or TRBV12-4 to TRBJ1-3; D is uncertain. The CDR3 loop spans 13 amino acids. The V gene lost 3 bases and the J gene lost 4 bases, with 7 bases spanning the gap. CDR3 DNA: TGTGCCAGCAGTTTGTTCCGGGGAAACACCATATATTTT. This encodes CASSLFRGNTIYF.